This entry concerns a single TCR beta chain. The specificity of this receptor is unknown. Base qualities are not recorded, but no much larger clone differs from it by a single base. The sample belongs to a study of OX40 agonist ivuxolimab in advanced cancers. Notes on the research overall: The costimulatory receptor OX40 (CD134) was targeted by ivuxolimab, a fully human IgG2 agonistic monoclonal antibody. Intravenous ivuxolimab was administered to patients every 2 weeks at six dose levels: 0.01, 0.1, 0.3, 1.5, 3 and 10 mg/kg. Among the 52 dose-escalation patients, some 19 had hepatocellular carcinoma, 15 or so melanoma, 9 renal cell carcinoma and 9 head and neck cancer. In the dose-escalation cohort, 82.7% of patients were male, and the mean age was 60 years with a range of about 20 to 79. Prior anti-PD-1, anti-PD-L1 or anti-CTLA-4 therapy was permitted, and checkpoint inhibitors had been received by approximately 39% of dose-escalation patients. Partial responses were achieved by three dose-escalation patients, of whom one had hepatocellular carcinoma and two had cutaneous melanoma. The point of sequencing TCRbeta in the periphery was to test whether ivuxolimab changed TCR sequence diversity and drove clonal T-cell expansion. The monotherapy dose-escalation portion (N ≈ 50 patients) of the phase I ivuxolimab trial is reported in the paper.

The paper as a whole reports these results and caveats: Clonal expansion of both CD4+ and CD8+ blood T cells was observed from baseline to week 6 at doses 0.1 to 3.0 mg/kg. In the 0.1-3.0 mg/kg groups, partial responders had among the lowest normalized peripheral clonal expansion, particularly in CD8+ T cells. Which antigens the clonally expanded peripheral T cells were specific for was not determined. Low levels of normalized T-cell clonal expansion were also seen in some nonresponding patients. After ivuxolimab, expanded clones were on average more numerous among CD8+ T cells than among CD4+ T cells.

Genomic DNA was isolated from the sorted cells so that the TCRbeta CDR3 region could be sequenced. TCRbeta CDR3 regions were sequenced using the immunoSEQ Assay. TCRdb's version of the immuneACCESS table is confined to in-frame rearrangements and falls short of the full clone set. An unresolved V gene accounts for under half of the shortfall where checked; the remainder is of unknown origin. The sample table contains fewer than 70,000 clones; only one count was recorded for approximately 89% of them. The top ten constitute approximately 2.1% of the sample. The CDR3 sequence holds 17 residues, the cysteine and phenylalanine included. Here the CDR3 DNA is all that survives: 51 bases in frame from base 1. V is shortened by 0 bases, J by 1 base, and the region joining them spans 14 bases. The germline V gene (reference sequence) supplies CDR1 WNHNN and CDR2 SYGVQD. Patients with autoimmune disease history or receiving systemic immunosuppression were excluded from the trial. Peripheral blood for TCR sequencing was drawn from every dose cohort at baseline, at cycle 4 day 1 and at cycle 7 day 1. Samples came from an open-label, multicenter, first-in-human phase I dose-escalation trial of ivuxolimab. Adults with locally advanced or metastatic head and neck squamous cell, hepatocellular, melanoma or renal cell carcinoma were enrolled in the trial. Before TCR sequencing, CD4+ T cells and CD8+ T cells were sorted from peripheral blood as separate populations.

Specimen: CD4+ or CD8+ T cells sorted from blood, collected in a trial of the OX40 agonist ivuxolimab. The chain is encoded by TRBV10-1 joined to TRBJ2-3, with a tentative D gene TRBD2 over 5 matching bases. This sequence originates from an adult with an advanced solid tumor such as melanoma, head and neck, liver or kidney cancer. The encoded CDR3 is CASSESGSGSRTDTQYF. The DNA sequence is as follows: TGCGCCAGCAGTGAGTCGGGAAGCGGCTCCCGCACAGATACGCAGTATTTT.